Reported below is one TCR beta chain. Profiling relied on immunoSEQ multiplex PCR, and the TCRdb table lists in-frame clones only, not all of them. The sample contains about 93,000 clones, about 95% of which appear only once. These data belong to a study of technical replicates of blood from several donors. V dropped 5 bases and J dropped 5 bases, with 16 bases sitting between them. The CDR3 covers 15 residues. In germline, CDR1 is LNHDA, CDR2 SQIVND (reference sequence). The genes are TRBV19 and TRBJ2-1, with D possibly being TRBD2 (6 bases). The sequencing input was T cells isolated from PBMCs. The receptor was derived from a human donor in good health. For the CDR3, the DNA is TGTGCCAGTAGTGCCGAGCGGGCCTTTAACAATGAGCAGTTCTTC. Protein: CASSAERAFNNEQFF.